This T cell receptor (beta chain) comes out of a study of GPR56 and killer-like receptors on CD4 memory cells (dated by TCRdb to about 2019). Regarding the complete study: It was proposed in the study that human CD4+ memory T-cell differentiation and cytokine production potential are marked by progressive acquisition of KLRB1, KLRG1, GPR56 and then KLRF1. The study described its healthy blood donors as age-matched to the liver disease patients, who had a median age of around 70 years. Points the paper makes about the study in general: Rather than covering full repertoires, the diversity and similarity analyses were limited to the 100 most expanded clones in each population. TCR repertoire overlap was especially strong between late populations 4 and 5, and population 3 also partly overlapped. Clonal frequency was low in the marker-negative population and rose progressively along the proposed pathway, while TCRbeta diversity fell correspondingly. Clones dominating late populations 4 and 5 were also found in early populations 1 and 2, which the authors took as evidence for linear differentiation.

The instrument given in TCRdb is Illumina HiSeq 2500. The recombined TCRbeta locus was amplified by a previously published PCR protocol to build sequencing libraries. On the study's bioinformatics: Reads whose average quality score was below 30 were removed, and the reads that remained were processed with IMSEQ. Each clonotype was defined by Vbeta gene, Jbeta gene and CDR3 amino acid sequence. The Morisita-Horn index, computed on the top 100 expanded clones, was used to measure repertoire overlap between populations. Renyi diversity profiles calculated on the top 100 expanded clones were used to evaluate clonal diversity. TCRdb reprocessed the reads, and each CDR3 protein sequence is entered once, without DNA. The V and J calls and clone size come from TCRdb's table, not from the authors' own analysis. The sample's own table lists more than 3,000 distinct CDR3 sequences. The ten largest clones add up to about 5.1% of the sample.

Before TCRbeta sequencing, fluorescence-activated cell sorting was used to enrich five KLR/GPR56-defined CD4+ populations. TCRbeta repertoires of five CD4+ T-cell subsets defined by KLRB1, KLRG1, GPR56 and KLRF1 expression were sequenced to test a linear memory differentiation pathway. TCR-sequenced cells came from peripheral blood of healthy control individuals, reported as five donors in the TCRbeta analysis figure. Heparinized peripheral blood was collected and all samples were processed within one hour of retrieval. To isolate peripheral blood mononuclear cells, blood was diluted 1:2 in PBS and put through Biocoll density gradient centrifugation at room temperature. Before flow sorting, CD4+ T cells were enriched from freshly isolated PBMCs by magnetic sorting with anti-CD4 MicroBeads. A BD FACSAria II was used to sort CD4+ T cells enriched from PBMCs of healthy donors according to marker expression. For surface staining, the researchers used Miltenyi Biotec antibodies: anti-KLRB1 clone 191B8, anti-KLRF1 clone 4A4.D10 and anti-KLRG1 clone REA261.

Its CDR3 holds 14 amino acids, cysteine through phenylalanine. No DNA was logged. The germline V gene encodes CDR1 SEHNR and CDR2 FQNEAQ (reference sequence). Points on this clonotype: Its antigen has not been determined.

This clonotype was sampled from a human donor in good health. The material sequenced was memory CD4+ T cells from blood. The chain couples TRBV7-9 to TRBJ1-5; TCRdb designates TRBD1, a call that cannot be tested without DNA. The CDR3 region has the sequence CASSPDRTNQPQHF.